The rows below give T cell receptor beta chains drawn from one sample of a study of radiation and T cells in renal cell carcinoma. The table came from immunoSEQ multiplex PCR; TCRdb's copy has only in-frame clones and leaves some out. The table records some 130,000 clones, approximately 78% of them present only once. Sample: blood, taken from a patient whose treatment included radiotherapy and nephrectomy. The receptors were gathered from a woman aged 55-75 years with renal cell carcinoma. Each CDR3 is given without its conserved first and last residue. D genes are given only for firm matches.

TRBJ2-3 | TRBV19 | NA | 13 | ASSIEGGGTDTQY
TRBJ1-1 | TRBV30 | NA | 12 | AWSGQTMNTEAF
TRBJ1-5 | TRBV19 | NA | 11 | ASSPSGAQPQH
TRBJ2-2 | TRBV13 | NA | 12 | ASSSDSVTGELF
TRBJ2-7 | TRBV6-5 | NA | 13 | ASSYSTGSSYEQY
TRBJ1-3 | TRBV11-2 | NA | 14 | ASRLQARGAGNTIY
TRBJ2-7 | TRBV29-1 | NA | 11 | SVGGSGSYEQY
TRBJ2-2 | TRBV11-3 | TRBD2 | 14 | ASSLMSSGGAGELF
TRBJ2-7 | TRBV30 | TRBD1 | 13 | AWSVRDRASNEQY
TRBJ2-7 | TRBV29-1 | NA | 12 | SVEDQLEGYEQY
TRBJ1-1 | TRBV28 | NA | 13 | ASSLPGTGGTEAF
TRBJ2-7 | TRBV6-1 | NA | 12 | ASRSRKQGYEQY
TRBJ2-3 | TRBV6-1 | NA | 14 | ASSVAAVSSTDTQY
TRBJ2-1 | TRBV11-2 | NA | 12 | ASSFSSDYNEQF
TRBJ2-7 | TRBV18 | TRBD1 | 12 | ASSPSRQGYEQY
TRBJ2-1 | TRBV5-1 | NA | 13 | ASSLRIANYNEQF